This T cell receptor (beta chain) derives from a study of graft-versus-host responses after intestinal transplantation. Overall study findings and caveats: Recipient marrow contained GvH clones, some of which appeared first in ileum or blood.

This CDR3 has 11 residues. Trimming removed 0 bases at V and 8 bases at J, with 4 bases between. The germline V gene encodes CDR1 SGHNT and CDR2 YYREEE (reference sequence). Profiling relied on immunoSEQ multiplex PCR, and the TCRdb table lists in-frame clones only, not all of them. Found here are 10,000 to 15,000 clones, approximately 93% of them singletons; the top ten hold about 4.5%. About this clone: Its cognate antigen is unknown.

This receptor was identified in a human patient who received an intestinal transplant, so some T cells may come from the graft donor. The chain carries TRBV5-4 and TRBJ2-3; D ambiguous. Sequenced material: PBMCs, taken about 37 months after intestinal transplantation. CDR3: CASSLGGTQYF. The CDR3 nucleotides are TGTGCCAGCAGCTTGGGAGGTACGCAGTATTTT.